This T cell receptor (beta chain) was sequenced during a study of PD-1 blockade in classical Hodgkin lymphoma. Points from the study as a whole: It was reported that newly diagnosed patients had less baseline TCR diversity than healthy donors. Lower baseline TCR diversity marked trial partial responders and progressors.

The sample's time point: cycle 4 day 1 (C4D1), after more than five weeks of nivolumab. Every patient experienced relapse after autologous stem cell transplantation, and brentuximab vedotin exposure varied. Using magnetic negative selection, the CD4+ T cells were separated out of thawed PBMCs. The assay was immunoSEQ multiplex PCR, and TCRdb's table has in-frame clones only and misses some. Altogether around 30,000 clones are present, 86% being singletons, with the ten largest covering 0.4% to 0.45%. About this clone itself: Its antigen is undetermined.

The germline V gene encodes CDR1 LNHDA and CDR2 SQIVND (reference sequence). After removal of 4 bases from V and 3 bases from J, the junction contained 5 bases not matched to a gene. This CDR3 region has 14 residues. Sequenced material: CD4+ T cells from blood, taken before the fourth cycle of nivolumab. This chain connects TRBV19 to TRBJ2-7, with TRBD1 matching 8 bases. This TCR derives from a human donor with classical Hodgkin lymphoma. The CDR3, as DNA: TGTGCCAGTAGTACCAGGGGGCACGACTACGAGCAGTACTTC. Translation gives CASSTRGHDYEQYF.